This T cell receptor (beta chain) is from a study of T cells in localized non-small cell lung cancer. This table comes from immunoSEQ multiplex PCR, and its TCRdb copy is limited to in-frame clones, with some not included. The sample records under 100,000 clones, around 90% being singletons. Findings and limits, study-wide: Heterogeneity within the tumor remains possible, as just one region underwent sequencing. Among the top 100 tumor clones, a median about 57 appeared in adjacent lung. The study linked higher blood T cell density to longer overall survival.

Germline V gene lookup returns CDR1 MDHEN and CDR2 SYDVKM. Between the trimmed V and J ends, which lost 2 bases and 4 bases, there was a span of 12 bases. The CDR3 contains 15 residues. Points on this clone: Its antigen is not known.

The material was peripheral blood, obtained before any cancer treatment. The chain links TRBV28 to TRBJ1-3; D is undetermined. This clonotype originated in a woman aged 35-70 years with stage I squamous cell lung carcinoma. CDR3 sequence reads: CASSLAHSPGNTIYF. As DNA, the CDR3 is TGTGCCAGCAGTTTAGCCCACTCTCCAGGAAACACCATATATTTT.